Each of the 18 T cell receptor beta chains below was sequenced from the same sample in a study of shared T cell receptors in the human thymus. Repertoires were generated with immunoSEQ multiplex PCR, while TCRdb's copy carries only in-frame clones and drops some. The sample consists of about 730,000 clones, 80% to 90% of them appearing once. These same data were also listed under a study on human thymus T cells.

The sample taken for sequencing was thymocytes. The receptors here all came from a girl younger than two with a congenital heart defect.

This chain joins TRBV27 and TRBJ2-4; no firm D call. Germline CDR1 is MNHEY and CDR2 is SMNVEV (reference sequence). CDR3 length: 16 amino acids. The germline V and J ends were trimmed by 5 bases and 0 bases, with 14 bases remaining between them. The CDR3: CASSARRHLAKNIQYF. As DNA, the CDR3 is TGTGCCAGCAGTGCCCGGCGACATTTAGCCAAAAACATTCAGTACTTC.

This clone was picked up a small number of times. V is TRBV5-1 and J is TRBJ2-3; TRBD2 aligns across 13 bases. With V trimmed by 2 bases and J by 5 bases, 11 bases remained unmatched. The CDR3 is 18 amino acids. Germline values: CDR1 SGHRS, CDR2 YFSETQ. DNA of the CDR3: TGCGCCAGCAGCTTCGGGGGTGGACTAGCGGGGGTCAAAGATACGCAGTATTTT. Amino acids: CASSFGGGLAGVKDTQYF.

The CDR3 is CASSFDHSSYNSPLHF. The CDR3 DNA sequence: TGTGCCAGCAGTTTTGACCACAGTTCCTATAATTCACCCCTCCACTTT. V and J are TRBV27 and TRBJ1-6; no firm D call. CDR3 length: 16 residues. Germline-derived CDR1 and CDR2 are MNHEY and SMNVEV (reference sequence). Trimming took off 3 bases at V and 1 base at J, with 10 bases between the two ends.

The table lists this clone with a count of one. The chain combines TRBV9 with TRBJ2-2; possibly TRBD2 for D (5 bases). V lost 3 bases and J lost 5, with 17 bases in between. In germline, CDR1 is SGDLS, CDR2 YYNGEE. The CDR3 is 16 amino acids. CDR3 DNA: TGTGCCAGCAGCGGGACTTATCCCAAGAATACCGGGGAGCTGTTTTTT. As protein: CASSGTYPKNTGELFF.

The chain recombines TRBV6-1 with TRBJ1-1; 9 nucleotides match TRBD1. CDR3 length: 15 residues. Germline lookup yields CDR1 MNHNS and CDR2 SASEGT. V was clipped by 4 bases and J by 14 bases; unmatched bases: 17. For the CDR3, the DNA is TGTGCCAGCAGTGTTCGGGGGGGATATGAGACAGGGGGATTCTTT. Its translation is CASSVRGGYETGGFF.

The chain has TRBV5-6 and TRBJ1-2; 8 positions agree with TRBD1. V gave up 1 base and J gave up 5 bases; unmatched junction bases: 7. The CDR3 covers 15 residues. CDR1 is SGHDT, CDR2 YYEEEE, per germline. In DNA, the CDR3 is TGTGCCAGCAGCTTGACCGGACAGGGAGGGTATGGCTACACCTTC. Translating it yields CASSLTGQGGYGYTF.

The chain joins TRBV6-5 to TRBJ2-1; D remains ambiguous. Germline V CDR1 and CDR2: MNHEY, SVGAGI. This CDR3 comprises 14 residues. Deletions cut 0 bases from V and 2 bases from J, with 5 bases between. CDR3: CASSYSSAYNEQFF. The DNA for the CDR3 is TGTGCCAGCAGTTACTCCAGCGCCTACAATGAGCAGTTCTTC.

The chain has TRBV6-5 and TRBJ2-2; D gene ambiguous. Germline V gene data show CDR1 as MNHEY and CDR2 as SVGAGI. V lost 2 bases to trimming and J lost 4 bases, with 5 bases between them. This CDR3 is 13 amino acids long. The CDR3 loop reads CASSYSSTGELFF. In DNA, the CDR3 is TGTGCCAGCAGTTACAGTAGCACCGGGGAGCTGTTTTTT.

The table lists this clone with a count of one. The V gene is TRBV5-4, the J gene TRBJ1-6; TRBD1 is a possible D gene (5 bases). Trimming stripped 4 bases from V and 9 bases from J, with 23 bases between. The CDR3 has 17 residues. From germline, CDR1 is SGHNT and CDR2 YYREEE (reference sequence). CDR3 coding DNA: TGTGCCAGCAGCGTCGCCGGGGGGGTATCGGAAAGTTCACCCCTCCACTTT. Residues: CASSVAGGVSESSPLHF.

The genes are TRBV6-6 and TRBJ1-5, with a tentative D call TRBD1 (5 bases). The CDR3 covers 15 residues. V lost 0 bases, J lost 7 bases, and 13 bases lay in between. In germline, CDR1 is MNHNY, CDR2 SVGAGI (reference sequence). CDR3 in DNA: TGTGCCAGCAGTTACTCGATAGGGGCAGGACAGCCCCAGCATTTT. Translation: CASSYSIGAGQPQHF.

V is TRBV6-5 and J is TRBJ2-1; the match to TRBD1 covers 7 bases. Germline V gene lookup returns CDR1 MNHEY and CDR2 SVGAGI. V shed 1 base and J 7 bases; nucleotides not matched to a gene: 10. CDR3 size: 16 residues. The CDR3 loop reads CASSYLPPQGWNEQFF. The CDR3 DNA reads as TGTGCCAGCAGTTACTTACCGCCACAGGGGTGGAATGAGCAGTTCTTC.

The chain joins TRBV15 to TRBJ1-3; 7 nucleotides line up with TRBD1. The CDR3 runs to 16 residues. Per germline, CDR1 LNHNV and CDR2 YYDKDF (reference sequence). The ends lost 5 bases at V and 6 bases at J; junction bases unmatched: 13. The CDR3 here is CATSVGQLNYPNTIYF. The CDR3 DNA follows: TGTGCCACCAGCGTGGGACAGCTAAATTACCCAAACACCATATATTTT.

The rearrangement links TRBV5-4 to TRBJ2-3, with D uncertain. The V gene's germline CDR1 is SGHNT and CDR2 YYREEE (reference sequence). V was trimmed by 9 bases and J by 2 bases, leaving 7 bases between them. The CDR3 runs to 11 residues. DNA of the CDR3: TGTGCCACAGGATCCACAGATACGCAGTATTTT. It codes for CATGSTDTQYF.

The rearrangement links TRBV7-2 to TRBJ2-7, with D tentatively TRBD1 (7 bases). The CDR3 covers 14 residues. Germline values: CDR1 SGHTA, CDR2 FQGNSA. Between the trimmed V and J ends, which lost 8 bases and 5 bases, there was a span of 19 bases. The CDR3 sequence: CASARAGGSHEQYF. Written as DNA, the CDR3 is TGTGCCAGCGCCCGGGCAGGGGGGTCCCACGAGCAGTACTTC.

Here the CDR3 reads CASSLGRALGEQYF. The DNA of the CDR3 is TGTGCCAGCAGCTTAGGCAGGGCATTGGGCGAGCAGTACTTC. V and J are TRBV7-9 and TRBJ2-7; D perhaps matches TRBD1 (5 bases). V lost 1 base and J lost 6, with 13 bases in between. Germline CDR1 and CDR2: SEHNR and FQNEAQ (reference sequence). The CDR3 runs to 14 residues.

This clone was seen more than once but under ten times. V gene TRBV5-1 combines with J gene TRBJ2-7; tentative D call: TRBD2 (7 bases). CDR3 length equals 14 residues. The germline V and J ends were trimmed by 4 bases and 6 bases, with 17 bases remaining between them. From germline, CDR1 is SGHRS and CDR2 YFSETQ. Written as DNA, the CDR3 is TGCGCCAGCAGCCTGACAACCGGGGGGCTCGAGCAGTACTTC. Translated, it gives CASSLTTGGLEQYF.

The chain joins TRBV5-1 to TRBJ2-7, with 11 bases matching TRBD2. The V segment lost 4 bases and the J segment 3 bases; nucleotides outside the gene matches: 12. The CDR3 spans 17 residues. CDR1 and CDR2 from the germline V gene are SGHRS and YFSETQ. The CDR3 sequence is CASSIEEETSGSYEQYF. The CDR3 DNA follows: TGCGCCAGCAGCATAGAAGAGGAAACTAGCGGGAGCTACGAGCAGTACTTC.

This chain uses TRBV15 with TRBJ1-1; maybe TRBD1 (6 bases). Looked up from germline, CDR1 is LNHNV and CDR2 is YYDKDF (reference sequence). The V end was cut by 1 base, the J end by 5 bases, with 14 bases between. The CDR3 spans 15 residues. CDR3: CATSRGGKDRTEAFF. The CDR3 nucleotides read TGTGCCACCAGCAGAGGGGGTAAAGACAGGACTGAAGCTTTCTTT.